A selection of T cell receptor beta chains follows, all from one sample in a study of blood T cell repertoires in COVID-19. The table came from immunoSEQ multiplex PCR; TCRdb's copy has only in-frame clones and leaves some out. The profile shows 100,000 or so clones, 70% to 80% of them singletons. The source material was peripheral blood. These receptors came from a man aged 70-80 years with active or convalescent COVID-19. Both conserved end residues are part of each CDR3. The order of the fields is J gene, V gene, clone size, D gene, CDR3 protein, CDR3 DNA. The D gene is left open where the match is weak. The size entry is marked missing in some rows and otherwise reads once, few, many or a size class.

TRBJ1-1,TRBV7-2,NA,NA,CASSLGLGGNTEAFF,TGTGCCAGCAGCTTAGGACTCGGCGGGAACACTGAAGCTTTCTTT
TRBJ1-2,TRBV19,NA,NA,CASSISGATGPLVYGYTF,TGTGCCAGTAGTATTAGTGGGGCGACAGGTCCTCTCGTCTATGGCTACACCTTC
TRBJ1-5,TRBV19,few,NA,CASSINGDSNQPQHF,TGTGCCAGTAGTATCAACGGGGATAGCAATCAGCCCCAGCATTTT
TRBJ1-2,TRBV28,NA,NA,CASSSGGNYGYTF,TGTGCCAGCAGTTCGGGGGGGAACTATGGCTACACCTTC
TRBJ2-7,TRBV5-1,NA,NA,CASSMGQSSYEQYF,TGCGCCAGCAGCATGGGACAAAGCTCCTACGAGCAGTACTTC
TRBJ1-5,TRBV2,once,TRBD1,CASSDKTGDQPQHF,TGTGCCAGCAGTGATAAAACAGGGGATCAGCCCCAGCATTTT
TRBJ2-7,TRBV15,NA,NA,CATSRETGGSYEQYF,TGTGCCACCAGCAGAGAAACAGGAGGGTCCTACGAGCAGTACTTC
TRBJ2-5,TRBV5-1,NA,NA,CASTTSSWVARTDQETQYF,TGCGCCAGCACCACTTCAAGCTGGGTAGCACGGACAGACCAAGAGACCCAGTACTTC
TRBJ1-5,TRBV9,NA,TRBD1,CASSATGTGGQPQHF,TGTGCCAGCAGCGCCACCGGGACAGGAGGTCAGCCCCAGCATTTT
TRBJ2-7,TRBV6-5,NA,TRBD2,CASKTSSGYEQYF,TGTGCCAGCAAGACCTCTAGCGGCTACGAGCAGTACTTC
TRBJ2-3,TRBV5-1,NA,TRBD2,CASSEGTSGSGDTQYF,TGCGCCAGCAGCGAAGGGACTAGCGGGAGTGGAGATACGCAGTATTTT
TRBJ1-1,TRBV10-3,NA,NA,CATLEGGTEAFF,TGTGCCACCCTAGAGGGCGGAACTGAAGCTTTCTTT
TRBJ1-1,TRBV10-2,NA,NA,CASRYRENTEAFF,TGCGCCAGCAGATACAGGGAGAACACTGAAGCTTTCTTT